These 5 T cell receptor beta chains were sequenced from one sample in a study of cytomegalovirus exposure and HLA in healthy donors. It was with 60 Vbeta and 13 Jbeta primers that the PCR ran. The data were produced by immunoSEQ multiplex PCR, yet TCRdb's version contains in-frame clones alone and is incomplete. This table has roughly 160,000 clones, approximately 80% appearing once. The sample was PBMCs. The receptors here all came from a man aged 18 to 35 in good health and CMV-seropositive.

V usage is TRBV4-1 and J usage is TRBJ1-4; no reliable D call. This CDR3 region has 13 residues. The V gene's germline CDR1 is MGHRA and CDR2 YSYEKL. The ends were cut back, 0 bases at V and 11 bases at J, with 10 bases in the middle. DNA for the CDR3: TGCGCCAGCAGCCAAGATCTGGCGACTAAACTGTTTTTT. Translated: CASSQDLATKLFF.

The CDR3 region is CASSLSGPRASGRLGEQYF. Here the CDR3 DNA reads TGCGCCAGCAGCTTGTCGGGTCCAAGGGCTAGCGGGAGATTAGGGGAGCAGTACTTC. The J gene is TRBJ2-7, the V gene TRBV5-1; 10 nucleotides align to TRBD2. The ends lost 1 base at V and 7 bases at J; junction bases unmatched: 20. Per the germline V gene, CDR1 is SGHRS and CDR2 is YFSETQ. The CDR3 loop spans 19 amino acids.

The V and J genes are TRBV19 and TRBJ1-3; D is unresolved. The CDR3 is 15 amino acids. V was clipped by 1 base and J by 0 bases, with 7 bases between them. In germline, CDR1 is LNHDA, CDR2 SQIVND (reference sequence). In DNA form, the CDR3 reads TGTGCCAGTAGTATAGGTGGCGGCTCTGGAAACACCATATATTTT. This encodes CASSIGGGSGNTIYF. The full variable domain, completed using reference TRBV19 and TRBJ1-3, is DGGITQSPKYLFRKEGQNVTLSCEQNLNHDAMYWYRQDPGQGLRLIYYSQIVNDFQKGDIAEGYSVSREKKESFPLTVTSAQKNPTAFYLCASSIGGGSGNTIYFGEGSWLTVV.

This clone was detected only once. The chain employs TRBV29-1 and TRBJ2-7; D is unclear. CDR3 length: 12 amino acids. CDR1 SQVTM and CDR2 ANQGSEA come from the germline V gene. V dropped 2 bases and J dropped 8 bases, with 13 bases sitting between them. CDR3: CSVENLERKQYF. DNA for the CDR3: TGCAGCGTTGAAAACTTAGAGCGTAAGCAGTACTTC.

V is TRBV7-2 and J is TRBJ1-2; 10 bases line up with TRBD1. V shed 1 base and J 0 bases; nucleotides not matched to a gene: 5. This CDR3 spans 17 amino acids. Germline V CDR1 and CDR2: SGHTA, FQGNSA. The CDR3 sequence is CASSLVGTGAANYGYTF. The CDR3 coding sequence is TGTGCCAGCAGCTTAGTTGGGACAGGGGCAGCTAACTATGGCTACACCTTC.